This TCR beta chain was recorded in a study of T cell repertoires in cytomegalovirus infection. For the study at large: Indicated by public TCR beta signatures were CMV infection and matching HLA type. Study-wide findings and caveats: Of the TCR beta families, the public ones yielded a cumulative frequency that identified carriers of CMV plus the relevant HLA.

Per the germline V gene, CDR1 is MDHEN and CDR2 is SYDVKM. The CDR3 is 16 amino acids. Comments on this clonotype: Its antigen is unknown. Germline is not matched at one junction end, which may reflect a read error.

TCRdb used MiXCR to reprocess the reads, holding one entry per CDR3 protein. The sample yields more than 650,000 distinct CDR3 sequences, roughly 36% seen once. Sequencing was carried out using PBMCs. The sequence was collected from a human donor in good health (CMV status not recorded). Some clones in this sample may be carry-over from other donors' samples. The chain has TRBV28 and TRBJ1-1, with D possibly being TRBD1 (5 bases). The CDR3 bases are TGTGCCAACAGTTTAAACCCCCGGGGCGGGTTTGTAGAAGATTTCTTT. Amino acids: CANSLNPRGGFVEDFF.